This T cell receptor beta chain was identified in a study of shared clonotypes between healthy human individuals (dated by TCRdb to 2020 to 2021). The study in broad terms: The cohort included three men and a couple of women between 18 and 49 years of age. Blood TCR repertoires of a handful of healthy adults were deeply sequenced to estimate repertoire size and the extent of clonotype sharing between individuals. Different laboratories and diverse techniques were used to prepare libraries and sequence TCR repertoires, to increase sequencing depth and limit assay-specific biases. Per donor, leukapheresis produced somewhere between about 0.94 and 10 billion PBMCs. Paper-wide results and their limitations: Because the study included only a small number of donors, the genetic and exposure-history diversity represented was limited. Pairwise subsampling indicated that sequencing depth was expected to affect the degree of clonotype sharing among donors. Sampling was limited to blood, and TCR repertoires in tissue likely differ from TCR repertoires in blood.

CDR1 and CDR2 (MDHEN, SYDVKM) derive from the germline V gene. Inclusive of the bounding cysteine and phenylalanine, the CDR3 is 12 residues long. Only the CDR3 DNA is retained, 36 bases long and in frame from the first base. V loses 5 bases of germline sequence and J loses 12 bases, and the interval between the two ends is 16 bases. TCR CDR3 regions were amplified from genomic DNA by multiplex PCR using the deep immunoSEQ assay. Genomic DNA extracted from each cell subset was distributed evenly over all wells of several immunoSEQ 96-well plates, and each plate served as one replicate. For unsorted PBMC, around 330 ng genomic DNA, equal to 32,000 or so T cell genomes, was loaded into each replicate PCR. Genomic DNA from unsorted PBMC was sequenced over ten immunoSEQ deep assay plates. The purified libraries were quantified using a Qubit 3.0 fluorometer, sized with a Bioanalyzer 2100, and then quantified again using the KAPA Library Quantification kit. Every immunoSEQ 96-well plate was sequenced on a dedicated single-read 150-cycle Illumina NextSeq 550 flow cell. From the authors' description of their analysis: Because the immunoSEQ output held only junctional sequences and lacked quality scores, the filtering could not match the filtering applied to full-length reads. Sequences were annotated with PyIR, a Python wrapper for IgBLAST v1.9, using IMGT germline references to assign V/J genes and CDR3. Reads were removed for weak V/J assignments (E-value above 1e-6), missing CDR3, stop codons, out-of-frame junctions, or ambiguous translated residues. A V3J clonotype was defined by an identical inferred V gene, J gene, and CDR3 amino acid sequence. The percentage overlap between two repertoires was calculated by dividing the number of shared unique clonotypes by the size of the smaller repertoire. Three approaches were used to assess repertoire richness: RTK rarefaction, the Chao1 estimator, and Recon v2.1 estimates of unobserved clonotypes. Entries here come from immuneACCESS through TCRdb and include only in-frame sequences with V and J called. Some clones fail to appear in such tables; in the studies checked, an unresolved V gene covers under half of the shortfall, and the cause of the remainder is unknown. V and J calls and clone size are those listed in that table; D and trimming were worked out from the DNA. This sample lists some 500,000 clones; more than 70% were detected once. The biggest ten clones account for around 12% of the sample.

With respect to this clone: Its antigen is not yet known. Base qualities were left out, and no much larger clone turns up one base away.

The donors were healthy, HIV-negative adults who had no recently reported acute infections or vaccinations. Every donor was a Caucasian adult residing in Nashville, Tennessee, USA. In the unsorted samples, 85 million to 100 million PBMCs were counted, and genomic DNA was extracted using the QIAamp DNA Blood Mini kit. After blood collection by leukapheresis, PBMCs were isolated using Ficoll-Histopaque density gradient centrifugation and then cryopreserved in the vapor phase of liquid nitrogen. The material sequenced was PBMCs. Recombination linked TRBV28 to TRBJ1-2; 6 matching bases give a weak D call of TRBD1. This TCR derives from a woman aged 40 to 55 in good health. Some clones in this sample may be carry-over from other donors' samples. The nucleotide sequence is TGTGCCAGCAGTCAGGACACGGCAGGGGACACCTTC. Its protein is CASSQDTAGDTF.